This T cell receptor (beta chain) is drawn from a study of blood T cells in healthy people across ages. Findings of the study overall: For the donors, CMV status was unknown and possibly confounded expanded clonotype changes.

V was pared by 1 base and J by 1 base, with 8 bases between. Germline CDR1 LGHDT, CDR2 YNNKEL (reference sequence). This CDR3 spans 15 amino acids. Alongside a J-beta primer mix, a sample-barcoded 5' primer served in a second PCR lasting roughly 6 to 11 cycles. Sequencing recovered at least 2.5 million CDR3-containing paired-end reads from each sample. TCRdb used MiXCR to reprocess the 5' RACE reads, holding one entry per CDR3 protein. This table has approximately 1,000,000 distinct CDR3 sequences, under 45% appearing once. A minimum of 6 micrograms of total RNA was extracted per sample. Notes on this clonotype: Its antigen is currently unknown.

V is TRBV3-1 and J is TRBJ2-4; no definite D call. This sequence originates from a woman aged 55-70 years in good health. The sequenced sample consisted of blood. This CDR3 reads CASSQGQSAKNIQYF. The CDR3 DNA reads as TGTGCCAGCAGCCAAGGGCAGTCCGCCAAAAACATTCAGTACTTC.